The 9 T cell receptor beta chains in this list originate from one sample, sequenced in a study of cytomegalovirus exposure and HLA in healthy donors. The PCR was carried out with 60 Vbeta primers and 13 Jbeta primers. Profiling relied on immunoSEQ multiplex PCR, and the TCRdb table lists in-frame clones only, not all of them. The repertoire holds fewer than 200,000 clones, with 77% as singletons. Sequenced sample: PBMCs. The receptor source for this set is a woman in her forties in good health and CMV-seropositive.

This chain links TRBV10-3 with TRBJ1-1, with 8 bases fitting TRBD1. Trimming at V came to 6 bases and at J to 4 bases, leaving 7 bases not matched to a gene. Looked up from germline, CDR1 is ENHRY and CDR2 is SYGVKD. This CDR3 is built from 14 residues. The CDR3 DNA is TGTGCCATCAGGATGACAGGGGAGGGCACTGAAGCTTTCTTT. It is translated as CAIRMTGEGTEAFF.

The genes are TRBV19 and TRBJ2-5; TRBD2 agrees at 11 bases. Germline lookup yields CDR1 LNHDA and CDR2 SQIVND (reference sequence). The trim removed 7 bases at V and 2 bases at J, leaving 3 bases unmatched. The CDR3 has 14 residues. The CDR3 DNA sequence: TGTGCCAGTAAGGGACTAGCGGAACAAGAGACCCAGTACTTC. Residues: CASKGLAEQETQYF.

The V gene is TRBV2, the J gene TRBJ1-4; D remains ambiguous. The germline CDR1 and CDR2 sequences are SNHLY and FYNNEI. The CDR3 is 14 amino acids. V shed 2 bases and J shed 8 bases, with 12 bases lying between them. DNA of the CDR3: TGTGCCAGCAGTGAACTGGGAGGGTTCGAAAAACTGTTTTTT. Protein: CASSELGGFEKLFF.

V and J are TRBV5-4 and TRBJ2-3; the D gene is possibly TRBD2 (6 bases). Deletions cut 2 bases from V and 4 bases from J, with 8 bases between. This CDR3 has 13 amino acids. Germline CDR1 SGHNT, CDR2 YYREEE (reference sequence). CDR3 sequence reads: CASSFSSADTQYF. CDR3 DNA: TGTGCCAGCAGCTTCTCTAGCGCAGATACGCAGTATTTT.

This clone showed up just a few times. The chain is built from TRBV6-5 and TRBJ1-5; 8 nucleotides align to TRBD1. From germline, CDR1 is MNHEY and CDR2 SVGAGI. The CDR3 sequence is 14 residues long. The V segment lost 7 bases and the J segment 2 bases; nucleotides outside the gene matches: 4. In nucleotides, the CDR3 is TGTGCCAGCACCCCGACAGGGGGCAATCAGCCCCAGCATTTT. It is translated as CASTPTGGNQPQHF.

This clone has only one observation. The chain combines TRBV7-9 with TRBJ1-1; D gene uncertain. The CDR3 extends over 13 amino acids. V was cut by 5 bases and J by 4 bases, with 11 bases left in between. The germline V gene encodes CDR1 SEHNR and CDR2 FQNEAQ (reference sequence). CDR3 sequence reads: CASSLTEGTEAFF. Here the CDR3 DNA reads TGTGCCAGCAGCCTCACTGAGGGCACTGAAGCTTTCTTT.

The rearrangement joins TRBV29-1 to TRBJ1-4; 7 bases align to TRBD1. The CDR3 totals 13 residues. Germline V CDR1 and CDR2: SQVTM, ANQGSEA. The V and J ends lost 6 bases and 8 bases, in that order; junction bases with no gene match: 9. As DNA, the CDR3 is TGCAGCGTCGGGGACAGCCTTACCGAAAAACTGTTTTTT. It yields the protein CSVGDSLTEKLFF.

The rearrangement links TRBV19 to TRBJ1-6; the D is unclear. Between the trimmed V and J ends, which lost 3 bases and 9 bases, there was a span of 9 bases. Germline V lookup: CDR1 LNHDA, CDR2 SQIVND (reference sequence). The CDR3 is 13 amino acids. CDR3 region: CASSMVLASPLHF. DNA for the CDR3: TGTGCCAGTAGTATGGTCTTAGCTTCACCCCTCCACTTT.

The CDR3 region has the DNA TGTGCCACCAGCAGTCGGGGACAGGCGCGAGGGGTCCACTTT. This sequence encodes CATSSRGQARGVHF. The chain couples TRBV15 to TRBJ1-6; 8 positions match TRBD1. Trimming took 3 bases from V and 17 from J; bases not matched to a gene: 12. The germline CDR1 and CDR2 sequences are LNHNV and YYDKDF (reference sequence). The CDR3 runs 14 residues.